Listed below are T cell receptor beta chains from one sample, sequenced in a study of neoadjuvant nivolumab and ipilimumab in lung cancer. Clones were read by immunoSEQ multiplex PCR, and TCRdb kept only the in-frame ones, dropping some. Of some 2,500 clones detected, more than 80% appear once; the ten largest clones hold 2.4%. The source material was tumor tissue, sampled before neoadjuvant nivolumab, alone or with ipilimumab. The receptors were gathered from an adult with non-small cell lung cancer. CDR3s include the opening cysteine and the closing phenylalanine or tryptophan. A D gene is named only where the DNA matches it firmly. Size tells how often a clone was seen (once, few, many) or the class of an expanded clone, and some rows leave it out.

d_call,v_call,j_call,clone_size,cdr3_nt,cdr3_aa
.,TRBV11-3,TRBJ1-5,.,TGTGCCAGCAGCTTAAGACGACGGGGTCAGCCCCAGCATTTT,CASSLRRRGQPQHF
.,TRBV6-5,TRBJ2-7,.,TGTGCCAGCAGTGGGGGCCCCCCCAGTGAGTACGAGCAGTACTTC,CASSGGPPSEYEQYF
TRBD2,TRBV6-1,TRBJ2-7,.,TGTGCCAGCAGTAGATTAGCGGGAGTAGAGCAGTACTTC,CASSRLAGVEQYF
.,TRBV7-6,TRBJ1-3,.,TGTGCCAGCAGCTTAGGAGGAACATCATCTGGAAACACCATATATTTT,CASSLGGTSSGNTIYF
.,TRBV28,TRBJ1-1,once,TGTGCCAGCTCTAACCCACACAGGCCCACTGAAGCTTTCTTT,CASSNPHRPTEAFF
TRBD1,TRBV19,TRBJ1-5,.,TGTGCCAGTAGTATAGATCTATGGGACAGGGGATCTGAGGGCAATCAGCCCCAGCATTTT,CASSIDLWDRGSEGNQPQHF
.,TRBV18,TRBJ2-5,.,TGTGCCAGCTCACCGTCTGAGGAGACCCAGTACTTC,CASSPSEETQYF
.,TRBV18,TRBJ2-3,.,TGTGCCAGCTCACCCCTGGCGGACGGCGGGAAGGGAATGCAGTATTTT,CASSPLADGGKGMQYF
.,TRBV6-4,TRBJ2-3,.,TGTGCCAGCAGTGACCGACCTCTCAAGCGGTACACAGATACGCAGTATTTT,CASSDRPLKRYTDTQYF
TRBD1,TRBV28,TRBJ2-7,.,TGTGCCAGCAGTTCTCTTGGGGGACAGCAGAACTCCTACGAGCAGTACTTC,CASSSLGGQQNSYEQYF
.,TRBV7-9,TRBJ1-1,.,TGTGCCAGCAGCCCGTCAGGAGGGCGAACTGAAGCTTTCTTT,CASSPSGGRTEAFF